This paragraph covers one T cell receptor beta chain sequence. Its antigen is unknown. Regarding donors, all were healthy bone marrow donors. These data are taken from a study of cytomegalovirus exposure and HLA in healthy donors. Notes on the study in general: Reportedly, a later analysis found an Asian-associated ancestry cluster had fewer N-insertions than the roughly 630-donor mean.

This PCR relied on a set of 60 Vbeta primers and 13 Jbeta primers. Original data processing: Roughly 11 million shared chains were among roughly 81 million unique TCR beta chains counted in a later analysis. Using immunoSEQ multiplex PCR, the repertoire was profiled, and TCRdb retains in-frame clones only, with some absent. Clone size and the V and J calls come from that table; the DNA yielded D and trimming. This table has 150,000 to 170,000 clones, roughly 74% appearing once. The receptor comes from a man aged 18 to 35 in good health and CMV-seronegative. Material for sequencing was PBMCs.

The CDR3 region has the DNA TGTGCCAGCAGTGACTCGAGCTCTCCCTCCTACAATGAGCAGTTCTTC. Its protein product is CASSDSSSPSYNEQFF. The chain recombines TRBV6-4 with TRBJ2-1; D is unresolved. The CDR3 has 16 residues. CDR1 and CDR2 (germline): MRHNA, SNTAGT. V lost 0 bases and J 0 bases, leaving 9 bases between the germline ends.